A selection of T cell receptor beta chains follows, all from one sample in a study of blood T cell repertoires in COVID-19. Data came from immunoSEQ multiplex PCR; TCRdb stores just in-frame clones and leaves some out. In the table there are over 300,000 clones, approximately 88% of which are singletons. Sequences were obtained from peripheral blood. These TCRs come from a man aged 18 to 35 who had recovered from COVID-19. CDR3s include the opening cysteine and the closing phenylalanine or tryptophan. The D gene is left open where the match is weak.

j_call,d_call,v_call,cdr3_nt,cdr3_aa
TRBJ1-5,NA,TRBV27,TGTGCCAGCAGTCCTCATACTGATAGCAATCAGCCCCAGCATTTT,CASSPHTDSNQPQHF
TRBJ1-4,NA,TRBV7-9,TGTGCCAGCAGCCCAGATGCAACTAATGAAAAACTGTTTTTT,CASSPDATNEKLFF
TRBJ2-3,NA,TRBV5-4,TGTGCCAGCAGCTTGTTGGCGGGGGCCCCCACAGATACGCAGTATTTT,CASSLLAGAPTDTQYF
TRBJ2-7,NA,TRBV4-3,TGCGCCAGCAGCCAAGATCGGGGTCAGTTTTACGAGCAGTACTTC,CASSQDRGQFYEQYF
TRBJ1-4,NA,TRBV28,TGTGCCAGCAGTTTACTGGGGGGAAAACTGTTTTTT,CASSLLGGKLFF
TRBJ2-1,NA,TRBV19,TGTGCCAGTAGTATAGGGACAGTACCCTACAATGAGCAGTTCTTC,CASSIGTVPYNEQFF
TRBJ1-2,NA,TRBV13,TGTGCCAGCAGCTTACTTATCGCAGAAGGCTACACCTTC,CASSLLIAEGYTF
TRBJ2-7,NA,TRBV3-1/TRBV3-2,TGTGCCAGCAGCCCACAACCGGGTACCCACGAGCAGTACTTC,CASSPQPGTHEQYF
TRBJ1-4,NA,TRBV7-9,TGTGCCAGCAGCTTACAGGAAAAACTGTTTTTT,CASSLQEKLFF
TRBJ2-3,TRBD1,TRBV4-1,TGCGCCAGCAGCCAACCCGACAGGGACACAGATACGCAGTATTTT,CASSQPDRDTDTQYF
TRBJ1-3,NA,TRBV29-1,TGCAGCGCCCAGGGGATGGCTGGAAACACCATATATTTT,CSAQGMAGNTIYF
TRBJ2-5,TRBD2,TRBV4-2,TGTGCCAGCAGCCAAGGAGCGGGGGGTAATCAAGAGACCCAGTACTTC,CASSQGAGGNQETQYF
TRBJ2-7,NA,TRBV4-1,TGCGCCAGCAGCCAAGAGGCAGACTACGAGCAGTACTTC,CASSQEADYEQYF